This entry lists 16 T cell receptor beta chains sequenced from one sample in a study of blood T cell repertoires in COVID-19. Assay: immunoSEQ multiplex PCR; the TCRdb copy retains only in-frame clones and omits some. Among tens of thousands of clones, roughly 90% were seen once, and the ten largest hold less than 3.5%. The specimen was peripheral blood. The receptor source for this set is a man aged 50 or older with COVID-19, enrolled during active disease.

This chain links TRBV7-3 with TRBJ1-5; D gene ambiguous. V dropped 4 bases and J dropped 2 bases, with 27 bases sitting between them. Germline lookup yields CDR1 SGHTA and CDR2 FQGTGA. This CDR3 spans 20 amino acids. CDR3 in amino acids: CASSSHKQPYGRLGNQPQHF. CDR3 sequence (DNA): TGTGCCAGCAGCTCGCACAAACAACCTTATGGGAGGTTGGGCAATCAGCCCCAGCATTTT. Full variable domain (remainder filled in from reference TRBV7-3 and TRBJ1-5): GAGVSQTPSNKVTEKGKYVELRCDPISGHTALYWYRQSLGQGPEFLIYFQGTGAADDSGLPNDRFFAVRPEGSVSTLKIQRTERGDSAVYLCASSSHKQPYGRLGNQPQHFGDGTRLSIL.

The CDR3 nucleotides are TGCGCCAGCAGCCAAGGAAACAGGGCAAACTATGGCTACACCTTC. Its translation is CASSQGNRANYGYTF. The chain recombines TRBV4-3 with TRBJ1-2, with D possibly being TRBD1 (6 bases). V lost 1 base and J 2 bases, leaving 11 bases between the germline ends. Germline V lookup: CDR1 LGHNA, CDR2 YSLEER. This CDR3 region has 15 residues.

The chain uses TRBV18 and TRBJ2-7; 7 nucleotides agree with TRBD1. This CDR3 contains 12 residues. V dropped 3 bases and J dropped 5; count of bases not matched to a gene: 1. Per the germline V gene, CDR1 is KGHSH and CDR2 is LQKENI. CDR3 coding DNA: TGTGCCAGCTCACCTGGGACAGACGAGCAGTACTTC. Its translation is CASSPGTDEQYF.

About this clone itself: This sample also contains other DNA sequences that code for the same CDR3. This chain connects TRBV2 to TRBJ1-3; D unresolved. Trimming shortened V by 6 bases and J by 0 bases, and 9 bases separated the two germline ends. The CDR3 covers 14 residues. Germline loops: CDR1 SNHLY, CDR2 FYNNEI. The CDR3, as DNA: TGTGCCAGCAGGCGGGAGCCCTCTGGAAACACCATATATTTT. Its translation: CASRREPSGNTIYF. Based on the CDR3 plus reference TRBV2 and TRBJ1-3, the full variable domain is EPEVTQTPSHQVTQMGQEVILRCVPISNHLYFYWYRQILGQKVEFLVSFYNNEISEKSEIFDDQFSVERPDGSNFTLKIRSTKLEDSAMYFCASRREPSGNTIYFGEGSWLTVV.

The chain is built from TRBV10-3 and TRBJ2-1; TRBD1 matches at 8 bases. The CDR3 has 15 residues. The V gene end was trimmed by 10 bases and the J gene end by 6 bases; junction bases not matched to a gene: 14. In germline, CDR1 is ENHRY, CDR2 SYGVKD. The CDR3 here is CATRGPDRAGNEQFF. Written as DNA, the CDR3 is TGTGCCACGCGGGGCCCGGACAGGGCTGGCAATGAGCAGTTCTTC.

The genes are TRBV6-6 and TRBJ2-3; TRBD2 aligns across 7 bases. Germline values: CDR1 MNHNY, CDR2 SVGAGI (reference sequence). This CDR3 region has 13 residues. Germline trimming cut 11 bases from V and 2 bases from J; bases unmatched to any gene: 7. This CDR3 is CACCRDYTDTQYF. In nucleotides, the CDR3 is TGTGCCTGCTGCCGGGACTACACAGATACGCAGTATTTT.

The chain has TRBV10-3 and TRBJ2-2, with TRBD1 matching 8 bases. The CDR3 runs to 14 residues. The V and J ends lost 6 bases and 3 bases, in that order; junction bases with no gene match: 3. CDR1 and CDR2 (germline): ENHRY, SYGVKD. CDR3 coding DNA: TGTGCCATCAGCGAGACAGGGGACACCGGGGAGCTGTTTTTT. It yields the protein CAISETGDTGELFF.

The chain is built from TRBV7-6 and TRBJ2-7; a possible D gene is TRBD2 (6 bases). V was clipped by 1 base and J by 1 base, with 8 bases between them. The germline CDR1 and CDR2 sequences are SGHVS and FNYEAQ. The CDR3 extends over 14 amino acids. In DNA form, the CDR3 reads TGTGCCAGCAGCTTAGGGGGGGAGTCCTACGAGCAGTACTTC. It codes for CASSLGGESYEQYF. The whole variable domain, remainder taken from reference TRBV7-6 and TRBJ2-7, is GAGVSQSPRYKVTKRGQDVALRCDPISGHVSLYWYRQALGQGPEFLTYFNYEAQQDKSGLPNDRFSAERPEGSISTLTIQRTEQRDSAMYRCASSLGGESYEQYFGPGTRLTVT.

V usage is TRBV3-1 (or the pseudogene TRBV3-2) and J usage is TRBJ2-1, with D perhaps TRBD2 (5 bases). Trimming shortened V by 3 bases and J by 10 bases, and 10 bases separated the two germline ends. This CDR3 comprises 12 residues. In germline, CDR1 is LGHDT, CDR2 YNNKEL (reference sequence). For the CDR3, the DNA is TGTGCCAGCAGCCAGGGAGATTGGGAGCAGTTCTTC. Its protein is CASSQGDWEQFF.

This clone was detected once. The chain combines TRBV2 with TRBJ2-5; 10 bases match TRBD2. J gave up 4 bases and V 4 bases, and 6 bases lay outside the gene matches. The CDR3 loop spans 15 amino acids. From germline, CDR1 is SNHLY and CDR2 FYNNEI. CDR3 sequence: CASSVSGGPGETQYF. CDR3 sequence (DNA): TGTGCCAGCAGTGTTAGCGGGGGGCCGGGAGAGACCCAGTACTTC.

This sequence joins TRBV25-1 and TRBJ2-3; 15 bases are shared with TRBD2. The CDR3 extends over 17 amino acids. The ends lost 1 base at V and 1 base at J; junction bases unmatched: 0. Per the germline V gene, CDR1 is MGHDK and CDR2 is SYGVNS. CDR3: CASSEWTSGGGTDTQYF. CDR3 nucleotide sequence: TGTGCCAGCAGTGAATGGACTAGCGGGGGGGGCACAGATACGCAGTATTTT.

This clone has just one count. The chain links TRBV3-1 (or the pseudogene TRBV3-2) to TRBJ2-3; 9 nucleotides agree with TRBD2. The V segment lost 4 bases and the J segment 1 base; nucleotides outside the gene matches: 15. This CDR3 has 19 residues. CDR1 and CDR2 from the germline V gene are LGHDT and YNNKEL (reference sequence). The CDR3 loop is CASSPAATSGPPCTDTQYF. The CDR3 nucleotides are TGTGCCAGCAGCCCAGCGGCGACTAGCGGACCCCCCTGCACAGATACGCAGTATTTT.

The gene calls are TRBV6-2 or TRBV6-3 and TRBJ1-1; 9 bases fit TRBD1. Germline V gene data show CDR1 as MNHEY and CDR2 as SVGEGT. CDR3 size: 17 residues. With 6 bases clipped from V and 3 bases from J, the junction kept 14 bases outside the gene matches. The CDR3 nucleotides are TGTGCCAGCAGCCCCTTGGGACAGGGTTTTTGGGACACTGAAGCTTTCTTT. Residues: CASSPLGQGFWDTEAFF.

The chain carries TRBV7-2 and TRBJ1-3; D remains unclear. V gave up 5 bases and J gave up 2 bases, with 7 bases separating them. The CDR3 extends over 13 amino acids. Germline V gene data show CDR1 as SGHTA and CDR2 as FQGNSA. The CDR3 loop is CASSKITGNTIYF. The CDR3, as DNA: TGTGCCAGCAGCAAAATCACTGGAAACACCATATATTTT.

The CDR3 coding sequence is TGTGCCAGCAGTTTACGGGACGGGAGCTCCTATAATTCACCCCTCCACTTT. Amino acids: CASSLRDGSSYNSPLHF. The V and J genes are TRBV27 and TRBJ1-6; D is perhaps TRBD1 (5 bases). In germline, CDR1 is MNHEY, CDR2 SMNVEV (reference sequence). With 2 bases removed from V and 0 bases from J, the gap between germline ends came to 11 bases. The CDR3 covers 17 residues.

This chain connects TRBV29-1 to TRBJ1-2; D gene uncertain. CDR3 length equals 10 residues. Trimming removed 5 bases from V and 10 bases from J, with 11 bases in between. Germline V gene data show CDR1 as SQVTM and CDR2 as ANQGSEA. CDR3 region: CSVYEVFYTF. DNA of the CDR3: TGCAGCGTTTACGAGGTATTCTACACCTTC.